Below, 28 T cell receptor beta chains from the same sample are listed, as sequenced in a study of breast tumors, draining lymph nodes, adjacent tissues. TCRdb reprocessed the multiplex PCR reads via MiXCR and lists one record per CDR3 protein. The table has over 100,000 distinct CDR3 sequences, approximately 20% seen once. The lymph nodes were axillary draining lymph nodes from breast cancer patients. The specimen sequenced was axillary lymph node tissue. The receptors shown here come from a female donor with breast cancer. Some clones in this sample may be carry-over from other donors' samples.

This clonotype was counted ten times or more. The chain uses TRBV7-9 and TRBJ2-7, with TRBD1 identical over 9 bases. Germline V gives CDR1 SEHNR, CDR2 FQNEAQ (reference sequence). The CDR3 spans 13 residues. V lost 8 bases and J lost 1; bases outside the gene matches: 3. CDR3 DNA: TGTGCCAGCCGGGACAGGGAGTCCTACGAGCAGTACTTC. Protein product: CASRDRESYEQYF.

J is TRBJ2-3 and V is TRBV30, with 10 nucleotides matching TRBD1. The V gene's germline CDR1 is GTSNPN and CDR2 SVGIG (reference sequence). The CDR3 spans 15 residues. The ends lost 2 bases at V and 3 bases at J; junction bases unmatched: 5. CDR3 in amino acids: CAWSYGQGVTDTQYF. Written as DNA, the CDR3 is TGTGCCTGGAGTTATGGACAGGGGGTTACAGATACGCAGTATTTT. Full variable domain (remainder filled in from reference TRBV30 and TRBJ2-3): SQTIHQWPATLVQPVGSPLSLECTVEGTSNPNLYWYRQAAGRGLQLLFYSVGIGQISSEVPQNLSASRPQDRQFILSSKKLLLSDSGFYLCAWSYGQGVTDTQYFGPGTRLTVL.

This clonotype came up many times. The chain joins TRBV18 to TRBJ2-3, with TRBD1 matching 8 bases. V gave up 3 bases and J gave up 10 bases; unmatched junction bases: 3. The V gene's germline CDR1 is KGHSH and CDR2 LQKENI. The CDR3 totals 12 residues. CDR3 in DNA: TGTGCCAGCTCACCGGACAGGGTGGCGCAGTATTTT. Protein: CASSPDRVAQYF. The variable domain in full, completed from reference TRBV18 and TRBJ2-3, reads NAGVMQNPRHLVRRRGQEARLRCSPMKGHSHVYWYRQLPEEGLKFMVYLQKENIIDESGMPKERFSAEFPKEGPSILRIQQVVRGDSAAYFCASSPDRVAQYFGPGTRLTVL.

This clonotype was recorded many times. The J gene is TRBJ1-4, the V gene TRBV11-2; the D is unclear. V was cut by 0 bases and J by 8 bases, with 13 bases left in between. CDR3 length equals 15 residues. The germline CDR1 and CDR2 sequences are SGHAT and FQNNGV. CDR3 residues: CASSLDRGRSEKLFF. The CDR3 DNA sequence: TGTGCCAGCAGCTTAGATCGCGGACGTTCCGAAAAACTGTTTTTT.

The sample holds many counts of this clonotype. V is TRBV3-1 and J is TRBJ2-1; D tentatively fits TRBD1 or TRBD2 (6 bases each). The CDR3 contains 16 residues. Deletions cut 0 bases from V and 2 bases from J, with 11 bases between. Germline lookup yields CDR1 LGHDT and CDR2 YNNKEL (reference sequence). In DNA, the CDR3 is TGTGCCAGCAGCCAAGATCATGGGGGGCCCTACAATGAGCAGTTCTTC. Residues: CASSQDHGGPYNEQFF.

This clonotype was observed many times. This sequence joins TRBV3-1 and TRBJ2-5, with unresolved D. The ends were cut back, 3 bases at V and 2 bases at J, with 13 bases in the middle. This CDR3 contains 15 residues. Germline CDR1 reads LGHDT; CDR2 reads YNNKEL (reference sequence). The CDR3 coding sequence is TGTGCCAGCAGCCATCATCAAGTAGTTCAAGAGACCCAGTACTTC. Protein: CASSHHQVVQETQYF.

This clonotype was counted ten times or more. This CDR3 is CASRVFGELFF. The CDR3 DNA follows: TGTGCCAGCAGGGTTTTTGGGGAGCTGTTTTTT. V and J are TRBV6-2 or TRBV6-3 and TRBJ2-2; D is unclear. Deletions cut 6 bases from V and 8 bases from J, with 7 bases between. In germline, CDR1 is MNHEY, CDR2 SVGEGT. The CDR3 is 11 residues long.

About this clonotype itself: With a much larger clone just one base away, this may be a read error. The gene calls are TRBV18 and TRBJ2-3; TRBD2 is a possible D gene (5 bases). Germline CDR1 and CDR2: KGHSH and LQKENI. This CDR3 is built from 13 residues. V lost 1 base, J lost 14 bases, and 16 bases lay in between. This chain's CDR3 is CASSPQNGVTAYF. The CDR3 coding sequence is TGTGCCAGCTCACCACAAAACGGGGTAACAGCGTATTTT. The variable domain in full, completed from reference TRBV18 and TRBJ2-3, reads NAGVMQNPRHLVRRRGQEARLRCSPMKGHSHVYWYRQLPEEGLKFMVYLQKENIIDESGMPKERFSAEFPKEGPSILRIQQVVRGDSAAYFCASSPQNGVTAYFGPGTRLTVL.

This clonotype was found many times. The rearrangement links TRBV2 to TRBJ2-2, with 7 bases lining up with TRBD1. The trim removed 6 bases at V and 0 bases at J, leaving 16 bases unmatched. The CDR3 has 19 residues. CDR1 and CDR2 from the germline V gene are SNHLY and FYNNEI. The CDR3 region has the DNA TGTGCCAGCAGCGCCGGGAAAAGGGACAGCACCGCGAACACCGGGGAGCTGTTTTTT. Its translation: CASSAGKRDSTANTGELFF.

The chain employs TRBV27 and TRBJ2-3; D assignment may be TRBD1 or TRBD2 (5 bases each). This CDR3 region has 14 residues. The V gene lost 8 bases and the J gene lost 0 bases, with 12 bases spanning the gap. Germline V lookup: CDR1 MNHEY, CDR2 SMNVEV (reference sequence). CDR3 sequence (DNA): TGTGCCAGCGGGACGACAGTTAGCACAGATACGCAGTATTTT. Amino acids: CASGTTVSTDTQYF.

This clonotype was picked up many times. This chain connects TRBV12-3 or TRBV12-4 to TRBJ2-5; 8 nucleotides line up with TRBD1. J gave up 2 bases and V 3 bases, and 2 bases lay outside the gene matches. The CDR3 spans 14 residues. The CDR3 DNA reads TGTGCCAGCAGTTTGGACAGGGAGCAAGAGACCCAGTACTTC. Translating gives CASSLDREQETQYF.

This clonotype showed up many times. The chain combines TRBV27 with TRBJ2-7, with TRBD1 identical over 10 bases. The germline V gene has CDR1 MNHEY and CDR2 SMNVEV (reference sequence). This CDR3 has 16 residues. Trimming removed 0 bases from V and 3 bases from J; junction bases left unmatched: 5. The CDR3 sequence: CASSLSPTGGVYEQYF. The CDR3 nucleotides read TGTGCCAGCAGTTTATCGCCGACAGGGGGCGTCTACGAGCAGTACTTC.

This chain connects TRBV5-4 to TRBJ2-1, with TRBD1 as a possible D gene (5 bases). This CDR3 is 14 amino acids long. The germline gives CDR1 SGHNT, CDR2 YYREEE (reference sequence). V dropped 2 bases and J dropped 5 bases, with 11 bases sitting between them. The CDR3 protein is CASSFGQGNNEQFF. CDR3 nucleotide sequence: TGTGCCAGCAGCTTTGGGCAGGGAAACAATGAGCAGTTCTTC.

This rearrangement joins TRBV28 to TRBJ1-5, with a possible D match to TRBD1 (6 bases). The CDR3 sequence is 14 residues long. Germline V gene lookup returns CDR1 MDHEN and CDR2 SYDVKM. Trimming shortened V by 6 bases and J by 1 base, and 10 bases separated the two germline ends. Here the CDR3 reads CASSPGASNQPQHF. In DNA form, the CDR3 reads TGTGCCAGCAGCCCGGGGGCGAGCAATCAGCCCCAGCATTTT.

This clonotype was counted ten times or more. The chain is built from TRBV2 and TRBJ2-5, with TRBD2 matching over 13 bases. V dropped 7 bases and J dropped 0; count of bases not matched to a gene: 2. The CDR3 covers 15 residues. The germline CDR1 and CDR2 sequences are SNHLY and FYNNEI. The CDR3 DNA sequence: TGTGCCAGCACTGGGACTAGCGGGGACCAAGAGACCCAGTACTTC. Translating gives CASTGTSGDQETQYF.

This clonotype showed up many times. The genes are TRBV7-2 and TRBJ2-7, with 7 positions matching TRBD1. After removal of 5 bases from V and 0 bases from J, the junction contained 7 bases not matched to a gene. This CDR3 is built from 15 residues. Germline CDR1 and CDR2: SGHTA and FQGNSA. CDR3 in DNA: TGTGCCAGCAGCCGAGACGGGACAGACTCCTACGAGCAGTACTTC. It is translated as CASSRDGTDSYEQYF.

This clonotype was seen many times. CDR3 sequence (DNA): TGTGCCAGCAGCTTAAAAGGGGTGGGATCACCCCTCCACTTT. It specifies CASSLKGVGSPLHF. The chain combines TRBV11-3 with TRBJ1-6; maybe TRBD1 (5 bases). V was shortened by 2 bases and J by 10 bases, with 12 bases between the two germline ends. This CDR3 spans 14 amino acids. Germline assignment: CDR1 SGHNT and CDR2 YENEEA.

The chain has TRBV19 and TRBJ2-2; 8 positions match TRBD2. This CDR3 is 17 amino acids long. Trimming took 4 bases from V and 4 from J; bases not matched to a gene: 11. The germline V gene has CDR1 LNHDA and CDR2 SQIVND (reference sequence). The DNA of the CDR3 is TGTGCCAGTAGTACCATAGGAGCGGGAGTGGTCACCGGGGAGCTGTTTTTT. It translates to CASSTIGAGVVTGELFF.

The chain employs TRBV30 and TRBJ1-5; TRBD1 might be the D (6 bases). Trimming shortened V by 0 bases and J by 5 bases, and 8 bases separated the two germline ends. The CDR3 sequence is 13 residues long. The germline gives CDR1 GTSNPN, CDR2 SVGIG (reference sequence). CDR3 amino acids: CAWSVPGDQPQHF. CDR3 in DNA: TGTGCCTGGAGTGTACCAGGGGATCAGCCCCAGCATTTT.

This clonotype was picked up many times. J is TRBJ1-5 and V is TRBV7-9, with D uncertain. The germline CDR1 and CDR2 sequences are SEHNR and FQNEAQ (reference sequence). V lost 8 bases, J lost 5 bases, and 13 bases lay in between. This CDR3 is built from 13 residues. The CDR3 reads CASAAGGYQPQHF. In DNA, the CDR3 is TGTGCCAGCGCCGCCGGCGGATATCAGCCCCAGCATTTT. The full variable domain, completed using reference TRBV7-9 and TRBJ1-5, is DTGVSQNPRHKITKRGQNVTFRCDPISEHNRLYWYRQTLGQGPEFLTYFQNEAQLEKSRLLSDRFSAERPKGSFSTLEIQRTEQGDSAMYLCASAAGGYQPQHFGDGTRLSIL.

This clonotype was recorded at least ten times. The chain combines TRBV20-1 with TRBJ1-2, with D hard to call. This CDR3 contains 12 residues. Germline CDR1 and CDR2: DFQATT and SNEGSKA (reference sequence). Trimming took 0 bases from V and 6 from J, leaving 8 bases between them. The CDR3 protein is CSARDGSHGYTF. CDR3 DNA: TGCAGTGCTAGAGACGGATCGCATGGCTACACCTTC.

The V and J genes are TRBV11-3 and TRBJ2-1; 8 bases map to TRBD1. Germline CDR1 SGHNT, CDR2 YENEEA. The CDR3 length is 16 residues. Losses at the gene ends were 3 bases for V and 0 bases for J; bases not matched to a gene: 4. The CDR3 DNA is TGTGCCAGCAGCTTTAGGACAGGGAGCTCCTACAATGAGCAGTTCTTC. As protein: CASSFRTGSSYNEQFF.

A word on this clonotype: A much larger clone is a single base away; this may be a read error. The chain has TRBV5-5 and TRBJ2-1; D may be TRBD2 (6 bases). This CDR3 has 16 amino acids. From germline, CDR1 is SGHKS and CDR2 YYEKEE (reference sequence). The CDR3 DNA sequence: TGTGCCGGCAGCCTCTATAGCGGACTCTCCTACAATGAGCAGTTCTTC. Protein product: CAGSLYSGLSYNEQFF.

Concerning this clonotype itself: The junction differs from germline at one of its ends, possibly a read error. The J gene is TRBJ2-1, the V gene TRBV12-5, with 14 bases matching TRBD2. The CDR3 loop spans 15 amino acids. The germline gives CDR1 LGHNT, CDR2 FRNRAP. CDR3 nucleotide sequence: TGTGCTAGTGGTCCGGGACTAGCGGGAGACAATGAGCTGTTCTTC. It translates to CASGPGLAGDNELFF.

This clonotype showed up many times. This chain links TRBV19 with TRBJ2-3; TRBD2 matches at 7 bases. The germline V gene encodes CDR1 LNHDA and CDR2 SQIVND (reference sequence). Unmatched junction bases numbered 7, after V lost 3 bases and J lost 4 bases. The CDR3 runs 15 residues. CDR3 bases: TGTGCCAGTAGTATCGGGGGAGGGATGGCAGATACGCAGTATTTT. Amino acid sequence: CASSIGGGMADTQYF. The entire variable domain, with the rest obtained from reference TRBV19 and TRBJ2-3, is as follows: DGGITQSPKYLFRKEGQNVTLSCEQNLNHDAMYWYRQDPGQGLRLIYYSQIVNDFQKGDIAEGYSVSREKKESFPLTVTSAQKNPTAFYLCASSIGGGMADTQYFGPGTRLTVL.

This clonotype has only a few counts. The gene calls are TRBV3-1 and TRBJ2-1, with TRBD2 identical over 7 bases. Germline trimming cut 10 bases from V and 3 bases from J; bases unmatched to any gene: 12. The CDR3 has 15 residues. The germline gives CDR1 LGHDT, CDR2 YNNKEL (reference sequence). The CDR3 DNA sequence: TGTGCCACCACTAACCGACTAGCAGACTACAATGAGCAGTTCTTC. Translation: CATTNRLADYNEQFF.

This clonotype showed up many times. The chain links TRBV18 to TRBJ2-5, with D possibly TRBD1 on 6 matching bases. This CDR3 is built from 14 residues. From germline, CDR1 is KGHSH and CDR2 LQKENI. Trimming stripped 2 bases from V and 2 bases from J, with 9 bases between. DNA of the CDR3: TGTGCCAGCTCACCATTCCAGGGGCAAGAGACCCAGTACTTC. Translating gives CASSPFQGQETQYF.

This clonotype was recorded at least ten times. V and J are TRBV5-1 and TRBJ1-2; 10 nucleotides agree with TRBD1. This CDR3 has 16 amino acids. The ends lost 0 bases at V and 6 bases at J; junction bases unmatched: 8. Germline V gene lookup returns CDR1 SGHRS and CDR2 YFSETQ. The CDR3 loop is CASSLVGLGTGDGYTF. The CDR3 DNA reads as TGCGCCAGCAGCTTGGTGGGGCTTGGGACAGGGGATGGCTACACCTTC.